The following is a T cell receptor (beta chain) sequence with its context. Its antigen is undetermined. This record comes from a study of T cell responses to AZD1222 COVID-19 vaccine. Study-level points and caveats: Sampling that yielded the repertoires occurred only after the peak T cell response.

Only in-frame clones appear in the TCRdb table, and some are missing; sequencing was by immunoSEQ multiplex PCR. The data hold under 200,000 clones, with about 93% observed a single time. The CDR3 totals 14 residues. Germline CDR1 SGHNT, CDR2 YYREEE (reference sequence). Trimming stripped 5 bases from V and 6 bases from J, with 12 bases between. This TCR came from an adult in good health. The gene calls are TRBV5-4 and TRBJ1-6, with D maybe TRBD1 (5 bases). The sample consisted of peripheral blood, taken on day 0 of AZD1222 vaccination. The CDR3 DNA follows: TGTGCCAGCAGTAAGAGACAGTTTAATTCACCCCTCCACTTT. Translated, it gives CASSKRQFNSPLHF.